This T cell receptor (beta chain) was captured by sequencing in a study of shared clonotypes between healthy human individuals. Whole-study results and caveats: Only blood samples were collected, and tissue repertoires likely differ. When naive CD4 clonotypes were compared across a handful of donors, around 5% were shared. Generally, naive subsets (rather than memory subsets) showed larger estimated richness.

As for this clone: Its antigen is not known.

Assay: immunoSEQ multiplex PCR; the TCRdb copy retains only in-frame clones and omits some. The sample holds about 1.1 million clones, 77% seen once. The V end lost 0 bases, the J end lost 5 bases, and 7 bases lay between the germline ends. The CDR3 is 14 amino acids. Germline values: CDR1 MNHNY, CDR2 SVGAGI (reference sequence). The rearrangement joins TRBV6-6 to TRBJ2-2; D is undetermined. The sample comprised memory CD4+ T cells from PBMCs. The subset denotes: CD45RA-negative fraction. The TCR sequence derives from a man between 18 and 29 years old in good health. Some clones in this sample may be carry-over from other donors' samples. DNA for the CDR3: TGTGCCAGCAGTTACTCGGTCGATACCGGGGAGCTGTTTTTT. This encodes CASSYSVDTGELFF.